Presented here are 13 T cell receptor beta chains from one specimen sequenced in a study of control samples from healthy donors and cancer patients. TCRdb's table, derived via immunoSEQ multiplex PCR, lists solely in-frame clones and lacks some. The data show roughly 130,000 clones, approximately 86% seen once. The sequenced material came from blood. These receptors all come from a woman under 40 in good health.

The genes are TRBV19 and TRBJ1-5, with 10 bases aligning to TRBD1. Per the germline V gene, CDR1 is LNHDA and CDR2 is SQIVND (reference sequence). The junction had 4 bases not matched to a gene; V was cut back by 3 bases and J by 2 bases. CDR3 size: 16 residues. CDR3 in amino acids: CASSIRQGAGNQPQHF. In DNA, the CDR3 is TGTGCCAGTAGTATCAGACAGGGGGCGGGCAATCAGCCCCAGCATTTT. The whole variable domain, filled in from reference TRBV19 and TRBJ1-5, reads DGGITQSPKYLFRKEGQNVTLSCEQNLNHDAMYWYRQDPGQGLRLIYYSQIVNDFQKGDIAEGYSVSREKKESFPLTVTSAQKNPTAFYLCASSIRQGAGNQPQHFGDGTRLSIL.

This chain uses TRBV19 with TRBJ1-1; maybe TRBD1 (5 bases). V lost 5 bases, J lost 11 bases, and 18 bases lay in between. The CDR3 covers 13 residues. CDR1 is LNHDA and CDR2 is SQIVND in the germline V gene (reference sequence). The DNA for the CDR3 is TGTGCCAGTAGTCCCCCTGGGGGTCTGGTCGCTTTCTTT. It translates to CASSPPGGLVAFF.

This chain joins TRBV19 and TRBJ2-1, with D possibly TRBD2 on 6 matching bases. The CDR3 loop spans 14 amino acids. CDR1 is LNHDA, CDR2 SQIVND, per germline (reference sequence). Trimming left V 7 bases short and J 1 base short, with 11 bases between. This chain's CDR3 is CASNLGGSYNEQFF. The CDR3 coding sequence is TGTGCCAGTAACCTCGGAGGGTCCTACAATGAGCAGTTCTTC.

The chain uses TRBV5-1 and TRBJ1-3; 7 bases fit TRBD1. V was clipped by 2 bases and J by 7 bases; unmatched bases: 9. This CDR3 region has 15 residues. Per the germline V gene, CDR1 is SGHRS and CDR2 is YFSETQ. The CDR3 DNA reads as TGCGCCAGCAGCTTCCGGGACAGAGGCTCGAACACCATATATTTT. It translates to CASSFRDRGSNTIYF.

CDR3 region: CASSAGGSGWGTDTQYF. The CDR3 coding sequence is TGTGCCAGCAGCGCCGGGGGGAGCGGGTGGGGCACAGATACGCAGTATTTT. The rearrangement links TRBV9 to TRBJ2-3; 7 bases match TRBD2. The CDR3 totals 17 residues. V was clipped by 3 bases and J by 1 base; unmatched bases: 11. Per the germline V gene, CDR1 is SGDLS and CDR2 is YYNGEE.

The chain links TRBV4-2 to TRBJ2-1, with D possibly being TRBD1 or TRBD2 (5 bases each). The V and J ends lost 0 bases and 4 bases respectively, with 13 bases between them. The CDR3 spans 16 residues. Germline CDR1 reads LGHNA; CDR2 reads YNFKEQ. This CDR3 is CASSQDLGAEYNEQFF. In DNA form, the CDR3 reads TGTGCCAGCAGCCAAGACCTCGGGGCGGAATACAATGAGCAGTTCTTC.

The chain links TRBV3-1 (or the pseudogene TRBV3-2) to TRBJ2-7; no reliable D call. Trimming took off 1 base at V and 1 base at J, with 2 bases between the two ends. CDR1 is LGHDT and CDR2 is YNNKEL in the germline V gene (reference sequence). This CDR3 is built from 12 residues. The CDR3 region has the DNA TGTGCCAGCAGCCAAGCGTCCTACGAGCAGTACTTC. This encodes CASSQASYEQYF.

The V call is TRBV5-1, the J call TRBJ2-1; D is perhaps TRBD2 (5 bases). Germline values: CDR1 SGHRS, CDR2 YFSETQ. This CDR3 is 15 amino acids long. Trimming took off 3 bases at V and 0 bases at J, with 10 bases between the two ends. In DNA form, the CDR3 reads TGCGCCAGCAGCTCCGGACTGCGCTCCTACAATGAGCAGTTCTTC. Encoded protein: CASSSGLRSYNEQFF.

This rearrangement joins TRBV9 to TRBJ2-5; possibly TRBD2 for D (5 bases). This CDR3 has 16 residues. Germline CDR1 and CDR2: SGDLS and YYNGEE. With 0 bases removed from V and 1 base from J, the gap between germline ends came to 13 bases. The CDR3: CASSVGASIRQETQYF. The CDR3 nucleotides are TGTGCCAGCAGCGTAGGGGCTAGCATACGCCAAGAGACCCAGTACTTC.

The chain employs TRBV6-2 or TRBV6-3 and TRBJ1-1; D unresolved. Between the trimmed V and J ends, which lost 6 bases and 1 base, there was a span of 9 bases. Germline V lookup: CDR1 MNHEY, CDR2 SVGEGT. The CDR3 totals 13 residues. This chain's CDR3 is CASSLQRNTEAFF. The DNA of the CDR3 is TGTGCCAGCAGCCTACAAAGGAACACTGAAGCTTTCTTT.

V and J are TRBV28 and TRBJ1-2, with 8 positions matching TRBD1. Trimming cost V 3 bases and J 6 bases; bases outside gene matches: 9. CDR3 length: 15 amino acids. CDR1 is MDHEN and CDR2 is SYDVKM in the germline V gene. CDR3 loop: CASSLPDRVVHGYTF. In nucleotides, the CDR3 is TGTGCCAGCAGTTTGCCGGACAGGGTAGTCCATGGCTACACCTTC.

The genes are TRBV27 and TRBJ1-2; a possible D gene is TRBD1 (5 bases). In germline, CDR1 is MNHEY, CDR2 SMNVEV (reference sequence). V was trimmed by 4 bases and J by 5 bases, leaving 17 bases between them. The CDR3 has 15 residues. The CDR3 coding sequence is TGTGCCAGCAGTTGGGGCGGGGGAGGGGTTTATGGCTACACCTTC. Translated: CASSWGGGGVYGYTF.

The chain joins TRBV6-2 or TRBV6-3 to TRBJ2-7; D unclear. CDR1 is MNHEY and CDR2 is SVGEGT in the germline V gene. Trimming cost V 5 bases and J 2 bases, with 10 bases left between them. The CDR3 consists of 13 residues. The CDR3: CASSPRVPYEQYF. For the CDR3, the DNA is TGTGCCAGCAGTCCACGGGTGCCCTACGAGCAGTACTTC.